Listed below are T cell receptor beta chains from one sample, sequenced in a study of Ad26.COV2.S vaccination and SARS-CoV-2 variants. Sequencing was performed with immunoSEQ multiplex PCR; in TCRdb, only in-frame clones are kept and a portion is missing. The table includes about 250,000 clones, around 87% detected once. Sample: peripheral blood, taken in a trial of Ad26.COV2.S vaccine versus placebo. These receptors all stem from a person aged 18 to 65 who received the Ad26.COV2.S COVID-19 vaccine or a placebo. Both conserved end residues are part of each CDR3. A D gene is named only where the DNA matches it firmly. Not all rows give a size; the values are once, few, many and, for expanded clones, a class.

V	size	J	D	CDR3	DNA
TRBV27	NA	TRBJ1-1	NA	CASSLSWGSNTEAFF	TGTGCCAGCAGTTTATCTTGGGGGTCGAACACTGAAGCTTTCTTT
TRBV7-7	NA	TRBJ2-5	TRBD2	CASSSLAGPQETQYF	TGTGCCAGCAGTTCCTTAGCGGGACCCCAAGAGACCCAGTACTTC
TRBV15	few	TRBJ1-5	NA	CATSTAGDQPQHF	TGTGCCACCAGCACCGCGGGTGATCAGCCCCAGCATTTT
TRBV3-1/TRBV3-2	NA	TRBJ2-5	TRBD2	CASSHDATSGSGWTQYF	TGTGCCAGCAGCCACGATGCGACTAGCGGGAGCGGGTGGACCCAGTACTTC
TRBV7-2	few	TRBJ2-7	NA	CASSVPPSGYEQYF	TGTGCCAGCAGCGTCCCTCCCTCGGGCTACGAGCAGTACTTC
TRBV2	NA	TRBJ1-1	TRBD1	CASSVGTGGSGSNTEAFF	TGTGCCAGCAGTGTGGGGACAGGGGGCTCGGGGTCGAACACTGAAGCTTTCTTT
TRBV6-1	NA	TRBJ1-5	NA	CASSDNSNQPQHF	TGTGCCAGCAGTGATAATAGCAATCAGCCCCAGCATTTT
TRBV28	NA	TRBJ2-3	TRBD1	CASTTLRGTGPIINTDTQYF	TGTGCCAGCACCACCCTCCGGGGGACAGGACCTATCATAAACACAGATACGCAGTATTTT
TRBV6-5	few	TRBJ2-7	NA	CASSYATFSYEQYF	TGTGCCAGCAGTTACGCGACTTTCTCCTACGAGCAGTACTTC
TRBV5-6	NA	TRBJ2-7	TRBD2	CASSLPSGLYEQYF	TGTGCCAGCAGCTTGCCTAGCGGTCTCTACGAGCAGTACTTC
TRBV19	NA	TRBJ2-7	TRBD1	CASSGTGGYEQYF	TGTGCCAGTAGTGGGACAGGGGGCTACGAGCAGTACTTC
TRBV6-1	NA	TRBJ1-2	NA	CASSEGLQGSNYGYTF	TGTGCCAGCAGTGAAGGATTGCAGGGTTCGAACTATGGCTACACCTTC
TRBV3-1/TRBV3-2	NA	TRBJ1-2	NA	CASSQDSLYGYTF	TGTGCCAGCAGCCAAGATTCCCTTTATGGCTACACCTTC
TRBV5-4	NA	TRBJ2-1	NA	CASSPGAGNEQFF	TGTGCCAGCAGCCCGGGGGCCGGGAATGAGCAGTTCTTC
TRBV4-1	NA	TRBJ2-5	NA	CASSLGALQETQYF	TGCGCCAGCAGCCTCGGGGCCCTCCAAGAGACCCAGTACTTC
TRBV30	once	TRBJ1-1	NA	CAWAFGENTEAFF	TGTGCCTGGGCCTTTGGGGAAAACACTGAAGCTTTCTTT